This passage covers 22 T cell receptor beta chains from one sample sequenced in a study of tumor-infiltrating lymphocytes in primary liver carcinoma. With 500 to 650 ng total RNA as template and a constant-region primer, TCR beta cDNA was made. Each TCR beta library was derived from three nested multiplex PCR rounds that employed slightly modified ARM-PCR. A C-beta reverse primer and TRBV1-TRBV30 forward primers served in each of the first two PCR rounds, at about 9 cycles apiece. TCRdb ran MiXCR on the multiplex PCR reads and lists one entry per CDR3 protein. Of 320,000 or so distinct CDR3 sequences in the sample, about 62% were seen once. It was unsorted whole blood that yielded blood RNA, and germline DNA was also extracted. The sequencing input was peripheral blood. Receptor source: a man aged 40-55 years with primary liver carcinoma and hepatitis B virus infection.

A word on this clonotype: No conserved phenylalanine or tryptophan is present at the end of the CDR3, so a read error is the likely explanation. The chain has TRBV10-2 and TRBJ2-7; 8 bases align to TRBD2. The CDR3 runs to 15 residues. The V segment lost 4 bases and the J segment 6 bases; nucleotides outside the gene matches: 11. The V gene's germline CDR1 is WSHSY and CDR2 SAAADI. The CDR3 DNA follows: TGCGCCAGCAGTGGGGGGACTCCCGCGGGGGGCGAGCAGTACCTC. Translated, it gives CASSGGTPAGGEQYL.

Comment on this clonotype: This may come from a read error, since a much larger clone is one base off. The V and J genes are TRBV10-3 and TRBJ2-7; D is undetermined. Germline lookup yields CDR1 ENHRY and CDR2 SYGVKD. The CDR3 totals 12 residues. CDR3 in DNA: TGTGCCATCAGCGACAACCTCTACGAGCGGTACTTC. Translated: CAISDNLYERYF.

As regards this clonotype: A read error may be the cause here, since a much bigger clone is one base away. The V gene is TRBV4-1, the J gene TRBJ2-5; 14 bases agree with TRBD2. The CDR3 is made up of 18 amino acids. In germline, CDR1 is MGHRA, CDR2 YSYEKL. CDR3 DNA: TGCACCAGCAGCCTGGGACTAGCGGGAGTAATGGGGCCAGAGACCCAGTACTTC. This translates into CTSSLGLAGVMGPETQYF.

The chain joins TRBV30 to TRBJ1-4; weak D call: TRBD1 (5 bases). V gave up 2 bases and J gave up 3 bases, with 7 bases separating them. Germline-derived CDR1 and CDR2 are GTSNPN and SVGIG (reference sequence). This CDR3 has 13 amino acids. CDR3 nucleotide sequence: TGTGCCTGGAGTATGGGGGCTAATGAAAAACTGTTTTTT. Encoded protein: CAWSMGANEKLFF.

This clonotype was observed a single time. A read error is likely, as this CDR3 ends without the conserved phenylalanine or tryptophan. CDR3 amino acids: CASSFSVRGSYNEQFI. The CDR3 nucleotides read TGTGCCAGCAGTTTCAGCGTGAGAGGCTCCTACAATGAGCAGTTCATC. The chain uses TRBV12-3 or TRBV12-4 and TRBJ2-1, with D uncertain. CDR3 size: 16 residues. V was clipped by 3 bases and J by 0 bases, with 12 bases between them.

Note on this clonotype: A junction boundary mismatches the germline segment, possibly from a read error. This sequence joins TRBV6-2 or TRBV6-3 and TRBJ2-1; 9 nucleotides line up with TRBD2. Germline-derived CDR1 and CDR2 are MNHEY and SVGEGT. This CDR3 region has 18 residues. CDR3 in amino acids: CASSYSSNRLAVYNEKFF. CDR3 DNA: TGTGCCAGCAGTTACTCGAGTAACCGACTAGCGGTTTACAATGAGAAGTTCTTC.

Points on this clonotype: One end of the junction fails to match germline, which may point to a read error. The chain has TRBV11-2 and TRBJ2-1, with TRBD2 identical over 11 bases. The length of the CDR3 is 16 residues. Germline lookup yields CDR1 SGHAT and CDR2 FQNNGV. For the CDR3, the DNA is TGTGCGAGCATGAGGCTAGCGGGAGGAAGATACGATAAGCAGTTCTTC. It codes for CASMRLAGGRYDKQFF. Looking up the rest from reference TRBV11-2 and TRBJ2-1 gives the full variable domain: EAGVAQSPRYKIIEKRQSVAFWCNPISGHATLYWYQQILGQGPKLLIQFQNNGVVDDSQLPKDRFSAERLKGVDSTLKIQPAKLEDSAVYLCASMRLAGGRYDKQFFGPGTRLTVL.

As to this clonotype: Being one base from a much bigger clone, this may be a read error. This chain uses TRBV4-2 with TRBJ1-5; D gene uncertain. From germline, CDR1 is LGHNA and CDR2 YNFKEQ. The CDR3 has 15 residues. V was pared by 0 bases and J by 2 bases, with 8 bases between. The CDR3 DNA sequence: TGTGCCAGCAGCCAAGAACCCGGTTGCAATCAGCCCCAGCATTTT. Amino acids: CASSQEPGCNQPQHF.

Regarding this clonotype: One end of the junction is discordant with germline, which a read error may explain. The chain carries TRBV28 and TRBJ2-7; 14 nucleotides match TRBD2. The CDR3 spans 18 residues. Per the germline V gene, CDR1 is MDHEN and CDR2 is SYDVKM. The CDR3 spells CASSFHAGTSGSSYEQCF. Here the CDR3 DNA reads TGTGCCAGCAGTTTCCATGCCGGGACTAGCGGGAGTAGCTACGAGCAGTGCTTC.

V usage is TRBV5-1 and J usage is TRBJ2-3; D call uncertain. The CDR3 has 14 amino acids. Trimming cost V 3 bases and J 1 base, with 9 bases left between them. Germline values: CDR1 SGHRS, CDR2 YFSETQ. The CDR3 coding sequence is TGCGCCAGCAGCTACCGATGGGGCACAGATACGCAGTATTTT. Protein product: CASSYRWGTDTQYF.

This sequence joins TRBV29-1 and TRBJ1-2, with TRBD1 as a possible D gene (6 bases). The V end lost 4 bases, the J end lost 12 bases, and 18 bases lay between the germline ends. The CDR3 is 12 residues long. Germline V CDR1 and CDR2: SQVTM, ANQGSEA. CDR3 in amino acids: CSVGWGPGGHTF. CDR3 sequence (DNA): TGCAGCGTTGGATGGGGGCCGGGCGGCCACACCTTC.

Points on this clonotype: This sequence may be a read error, since a much larger clone differs from it by one base. The V and J genes are TRBV6-1 and TRBJ2-5, with D unresolved. This CDR3 contains 10 residues. Trimming took 5 bases from V and 7 from J, leaving 5 bases between them. The germline CDR1 and CDR2 sequences are MNHNS and SASEGT. CDR3 in DNA: TGTGCCAGCAGTCGAGCGACCCAGTACTTC. Encoded protein: CASSRATQYF.

The rearrangement links TRBV4-1 to TRBJ2-2; either TRBD1 or TRBD2 may fit D (7 bases each). There are 15 residues in the CDR3. Germline V gene sequence: CDR1 MGHRA, CDR2 YSYEKL. The V and J ends lost 4 bases and 7 bases respectively, with 16 bases between them. The CDR3 here is CASSPREGAVGELFF. The CDR3 DNA reads as TGCGCCAGCAGCCCGAGGGAGGGGGCTGTCGGGGAGCTGTTTTTT.

The rearrangement links TRBV11-3 to TRBJ2-1, with 10 bases matching TRBD2. V lost 2 bases to trimming and J lost 16 bases; unmatched junction nucleotides: 14. Germline CDR1 and CDR2: SGHNT and YENEEA. The CDR3 length is 15 residues. The CDR3 reads CASSLSAGGLNGQFF. The DNA for the CDR3 is TGTGCCAGCAGCTTATCAGCGGGAGGGCTCAATGGGCAATTCTTC. The variable domain in full, with the rest retrieved from reference TRBV11-3 and TRBJ2-1, is EAGVVQSPRYKIIEKKQPVAFWCNPISGHNTLYWYLQNLGQGPELLIRYENEEAVDDSQLPKDRFSAERLKGVDSTLKIQPAELGDSAVYLCASSLSAGGLNGQFFGPGTRLTVL.

The chain employs TRBV5-8 and TRBJ2-3; D perhaps matches TRBD1 (6 bases). The V gene lost 5 bases and the J gene lost 6 bases, with 13 bases spanning the gap. Germline V gene sequence: CDR1 SGHTS, CDR2 YDEGEE. There are 13 residues in the CDR3. CDR3 residues: CASRFTGFDTQYF. In nucleotides, the CDR3 is TGTGCCAGCAGATTTACAGGGTTTGATACGCAGTATTTT.

Regarding this clonotype: A read error may account for a junction end that differs from germline. The chain joins TRBV29-1 to TRBJ2-2; unclear D gene. Germline-derived CDR1 and CDR2 are SQVTM and ANQGSEA. The CDR3 is 16 amino acids. The CDR3 region has the DNA TGTAGAGTTGAAGATCCATACAGAGGCAACACCGGGGAGCTGTTTTTT. It is translated as CRVEDPYRGNTGELFF.

Notes on this clonotype: Compared with germline, one end of the junction differs, possibly owing to a read error. The chain couples TRBV29-1 to TRBJ1-1; 7 nucleotides agree with TRBD1. This CDR3 comprises 13 residues. Germline V gives CDR1 SQVTM, CDR2 ANQGSEA. As DNA, the CDR3 is TGCAGCGCTGAACAGGGGCGGGACACTGAAGCTATCTTT. Its translation is CSAEQGRDTEAIF.

As concerns this clonotype: One base away lies a much larger clone, so this may be a sequencing read error. This chain uses TRBV11-2 with TRBJ2-6; D gene unclear. Trimming stripped 8 bases from V and 4 bases from J, with 12 bases between. Germline CDR1 is SGHAT and CDR2 is FQNNGV. CDR3 length: 14 amino acids. The CDR3 DNA reads TGTGCCAGCGTGAGTAGTGGGGGGGCCAACGTCCTGACTTTC. Translation gives CASVSSGGANVLTF.

The chain employs TRBV29-1 and TRBJ2-1; D not certain. The CDR3 is 12 amino acids. Trimming pared 2 bases from V and 9 bases from J, leaving 11 bases between. Germline CDR1 and CDR2: SQVTM and ANQGSEA. The CDR3 bases are TGCAGCGTTGAAAAGGGATGTACTGAGCAGTTCTTC. It codes for CSVEKGCTEQFF.

CDR3 in amino acids: CASSPGGTQYF. The CDR3 DNA is TGTGCCAGTTCCCCGGGAGGTACGCAGTATTTT. This chain uses TRBV7-9 with TRBJ2-3; 7 bases align to TRBD2. Germline V gives CDR1 SEHNR, CDR2 FQNEAQ (reference sequence). The CDR3 runs to 11 residues. J lost 8 bases, V lost 9 bases, and 5 bases had no gene match.

As to this clonotype: A clone one base away is much larger, so this may be a read error. The final CDR3 position lacks the conserved phenylalanine or tryptophan, pointing to a likely read error. The gene calls are TRBV6-5 and TRBJ2-1; 7 positions match TRBD2. The CDR3 loop spans 14 amino acids. CDR1 is MNHEY and CDR2 is SVGAGI in the germline V gene. The V and J ends lost 2 bases and 6 bases, in that order; junction bases with no gene match: 4. CDR3 protein: CASSYGGSSNEQFI. DNA of the CDR3: TGTGCCAGCAGTTACGGCGGGAGCTCCAATGAGCAGTTCATC.

On this clonotype: A much larger clone lies a single base off, so this may be a read error. The chain links TRBV11-2 to TRBJ1-5; D might be TRBD1 (6 bases). The CDR3 totals 15 residues. Germline CDR1 SGHAT, CDR2 FQNNGV. The CDR3 DNA sequence: TGTACCAGCAGCTTGACCACAGGGACGGGGCAGCCCCAGCATTTT. This encodes CTSSLTTGTGQPQHF.